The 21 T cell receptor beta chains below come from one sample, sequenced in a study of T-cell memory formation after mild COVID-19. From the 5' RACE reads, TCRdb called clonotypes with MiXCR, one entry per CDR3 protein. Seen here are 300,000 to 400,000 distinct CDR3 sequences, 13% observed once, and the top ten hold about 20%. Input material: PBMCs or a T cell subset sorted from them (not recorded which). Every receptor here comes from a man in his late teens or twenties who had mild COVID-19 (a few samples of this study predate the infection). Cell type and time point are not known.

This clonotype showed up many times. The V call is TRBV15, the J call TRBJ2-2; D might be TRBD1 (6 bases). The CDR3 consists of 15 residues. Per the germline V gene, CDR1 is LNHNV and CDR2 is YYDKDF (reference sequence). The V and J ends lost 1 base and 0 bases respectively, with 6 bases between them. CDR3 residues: CATSRGTANTGELFF. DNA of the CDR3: TGTGCCACCAGCAGAGGGACAGCGAACACCGGGGAGCTGTTTTTT.

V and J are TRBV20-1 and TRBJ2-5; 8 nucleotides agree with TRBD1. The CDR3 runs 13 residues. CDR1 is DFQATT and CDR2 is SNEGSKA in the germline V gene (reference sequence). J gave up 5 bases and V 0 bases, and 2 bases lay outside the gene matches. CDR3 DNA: TGCAGTGCTAGAGAGGACAGGGTCGAGACCCAGTACTTC. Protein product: CSAREDRVETQYF.

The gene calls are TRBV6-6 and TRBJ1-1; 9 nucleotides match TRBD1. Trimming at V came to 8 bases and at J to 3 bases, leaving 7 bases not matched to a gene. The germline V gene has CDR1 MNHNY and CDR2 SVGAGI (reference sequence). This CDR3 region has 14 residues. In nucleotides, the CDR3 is TGTGCCAGCGGATACCGGGACAGGGACACTGAAGCTTTCTTT. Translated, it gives CASGYRDRDTEAFF.

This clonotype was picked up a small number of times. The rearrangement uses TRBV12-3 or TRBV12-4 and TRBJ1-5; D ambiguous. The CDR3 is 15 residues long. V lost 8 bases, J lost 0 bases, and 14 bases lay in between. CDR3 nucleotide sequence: TGTGCCAGCGGGAGTCTGTTATATAGCAATCAGCCCCAGCATTTT. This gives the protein CASGSLLYSNQPQHF.

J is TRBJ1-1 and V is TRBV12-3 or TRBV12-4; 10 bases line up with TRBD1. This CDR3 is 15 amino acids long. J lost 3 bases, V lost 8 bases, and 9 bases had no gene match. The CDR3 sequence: CASGPGQGRDTEAFF. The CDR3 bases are TGTGCCAGCGGTCCGGGACAGGGGCGAGACACTGAAGCTTTCTTT.

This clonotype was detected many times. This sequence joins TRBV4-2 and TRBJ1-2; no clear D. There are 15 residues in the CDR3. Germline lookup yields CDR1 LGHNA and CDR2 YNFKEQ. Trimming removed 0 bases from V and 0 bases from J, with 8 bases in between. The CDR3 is CASSQDHSANYGYTF. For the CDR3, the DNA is TGTGCCAGCAGCCAAGATCACAGTGCTAACTATGGCTACACCTTC.

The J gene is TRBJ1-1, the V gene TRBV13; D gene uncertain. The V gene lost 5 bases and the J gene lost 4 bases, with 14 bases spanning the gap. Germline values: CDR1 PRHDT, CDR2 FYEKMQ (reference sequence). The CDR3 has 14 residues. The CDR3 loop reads CASSLSIGFTEAFF. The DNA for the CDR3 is TGTGCCAGCAGCCTATCGATAGGGTTCACTGAAGCTTTCTTT. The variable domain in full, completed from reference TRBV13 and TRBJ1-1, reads AAGVIQSPRHLIKEKRETATLKCYPIPRHDTVYWYQQGPGQDPQFLISFYEKMQSDKGSIPDRFSAQQFSDYHSELNMSSLELGDSALYFCASSLSIGFTEAFFGQGTRLTVV.

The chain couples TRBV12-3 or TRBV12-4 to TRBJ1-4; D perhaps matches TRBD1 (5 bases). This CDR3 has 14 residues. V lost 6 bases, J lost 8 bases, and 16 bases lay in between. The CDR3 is CASSPVGKGEKLFF. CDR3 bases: TGTGCCAGCAGCCCAGTGGGCAAGGGGGAAAAACTGTTTTTT.

CDR3 loop: CSAREVTEAFF. CDR3 DNA: TGCAGTGCCCGCGAGGTGACTGAAGCTTTCTTT. The V gene is TRBV20-1, the J gene TRBJ1-1; no firm D call. The CDR3 contains 11 residues. Germline CDR1 is DFQATT and CDR2 is SNEGSKA (reference sequence). V was shortened by 6 bases and J by 5 bases, with 10 bases between the two germline ends.

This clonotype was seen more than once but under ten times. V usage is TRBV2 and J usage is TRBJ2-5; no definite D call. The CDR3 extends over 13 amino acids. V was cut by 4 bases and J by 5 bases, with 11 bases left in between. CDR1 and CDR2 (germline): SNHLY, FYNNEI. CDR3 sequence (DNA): TGTGCCAGCAGTGGCTCAGAGAGGGAGACCCAGTACTTC. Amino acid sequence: CASSGSERETQYF. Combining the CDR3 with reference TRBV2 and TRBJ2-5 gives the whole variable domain EPEVTQTPSHQVTQMGQEVILRCVPISNHLYFYWYRQILGQKVEFLVSFYNNEISEKSEIFDDQFSVERPDGSNFTLKIRSTKLEDSAMYFCASSGSERETQYFGPGTRLLVL.

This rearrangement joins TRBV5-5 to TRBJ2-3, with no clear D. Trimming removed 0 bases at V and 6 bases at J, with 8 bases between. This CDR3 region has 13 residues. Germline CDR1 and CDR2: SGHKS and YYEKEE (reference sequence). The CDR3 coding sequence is TGTGCCAGCAGCTTGGACGTTTCGGATACGCAGTATTTT. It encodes CASSLDVSDTQYF.

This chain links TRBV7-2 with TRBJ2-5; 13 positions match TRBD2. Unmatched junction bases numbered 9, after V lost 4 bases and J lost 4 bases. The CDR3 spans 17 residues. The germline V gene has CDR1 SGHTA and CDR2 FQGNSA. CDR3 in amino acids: CASSSDPGTSGVETQYF. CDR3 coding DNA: TGTGCCAGCAGCTCCGACCCCGGGACTAGCGGGGTAGAGACCCAGTACTTC.

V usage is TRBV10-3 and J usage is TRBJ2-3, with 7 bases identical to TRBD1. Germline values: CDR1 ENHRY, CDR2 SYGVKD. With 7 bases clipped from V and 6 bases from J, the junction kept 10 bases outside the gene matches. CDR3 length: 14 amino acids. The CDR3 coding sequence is TGTGCCATCAAACTCAACAGGGGAGTGGATACGCAGTATTTT. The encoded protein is CAIKLNRGVDTQYF.

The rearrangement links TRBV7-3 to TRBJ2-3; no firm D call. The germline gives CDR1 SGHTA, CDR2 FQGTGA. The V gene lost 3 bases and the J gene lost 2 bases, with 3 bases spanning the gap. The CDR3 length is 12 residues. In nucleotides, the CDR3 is TGTGCCAGCAGCTTCGACACAGATACGCAGTATTTT. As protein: CASSFDTDTQYF.

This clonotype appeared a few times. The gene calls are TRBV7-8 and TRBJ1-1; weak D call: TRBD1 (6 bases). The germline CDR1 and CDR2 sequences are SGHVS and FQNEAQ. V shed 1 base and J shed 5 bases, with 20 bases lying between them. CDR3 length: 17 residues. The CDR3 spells CASSLGIVRGRATEAFF. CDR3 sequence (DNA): TGTGCCAGCAGCTTAGGCATTGTCAGGGGAAGGGCTACTGAAGCTTTCTTT.

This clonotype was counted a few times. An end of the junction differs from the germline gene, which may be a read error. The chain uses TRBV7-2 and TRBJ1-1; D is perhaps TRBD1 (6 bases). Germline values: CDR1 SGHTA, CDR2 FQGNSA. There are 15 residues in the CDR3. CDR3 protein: CASSRPWTATGPSSF. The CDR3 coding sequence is TGTGCCAGCAGCCGACCGTGGACAGCGACGGGACCCTCTAGTTTT.

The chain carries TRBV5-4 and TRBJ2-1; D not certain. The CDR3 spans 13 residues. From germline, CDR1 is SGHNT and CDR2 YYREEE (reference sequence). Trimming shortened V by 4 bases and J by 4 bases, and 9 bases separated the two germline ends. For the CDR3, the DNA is TGTGCCAGCAGCCAAGACGGGTACAATGAGCAGTTCTTC. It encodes CASSQDGYNEQFF.

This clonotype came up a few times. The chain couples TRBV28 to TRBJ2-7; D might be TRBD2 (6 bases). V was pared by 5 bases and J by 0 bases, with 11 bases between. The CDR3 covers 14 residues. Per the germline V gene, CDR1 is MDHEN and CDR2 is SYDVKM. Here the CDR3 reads CASSETSHSYEQYF. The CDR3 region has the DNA TGTGCCAGCAGTGAGACTAGTCACTCCTACGAGCAGTACTTC.

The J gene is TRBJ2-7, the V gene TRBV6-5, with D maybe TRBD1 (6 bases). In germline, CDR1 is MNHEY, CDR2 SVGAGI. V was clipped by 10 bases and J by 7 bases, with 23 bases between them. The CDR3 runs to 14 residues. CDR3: CATVPPGHETEQYF. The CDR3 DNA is TGTGCCACCGTGCCCCCGGGACACGAAACAGAGCAGTACTTC.

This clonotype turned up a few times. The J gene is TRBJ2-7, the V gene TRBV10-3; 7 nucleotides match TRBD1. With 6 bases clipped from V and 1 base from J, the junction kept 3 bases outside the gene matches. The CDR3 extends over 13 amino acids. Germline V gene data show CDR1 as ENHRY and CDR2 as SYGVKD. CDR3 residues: CAIRGDSSYEQYV. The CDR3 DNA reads TGTGCCATCAGGGGGGACAGTTCCTACGAGCAGTACGTC.

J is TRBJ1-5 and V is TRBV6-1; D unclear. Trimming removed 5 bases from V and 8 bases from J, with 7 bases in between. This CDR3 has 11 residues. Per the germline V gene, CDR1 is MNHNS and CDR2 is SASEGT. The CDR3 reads CASSSWEPQHF. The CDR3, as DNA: TGTGCCAGCAGTAGTTGGGAGCCCCAGCATTTT.